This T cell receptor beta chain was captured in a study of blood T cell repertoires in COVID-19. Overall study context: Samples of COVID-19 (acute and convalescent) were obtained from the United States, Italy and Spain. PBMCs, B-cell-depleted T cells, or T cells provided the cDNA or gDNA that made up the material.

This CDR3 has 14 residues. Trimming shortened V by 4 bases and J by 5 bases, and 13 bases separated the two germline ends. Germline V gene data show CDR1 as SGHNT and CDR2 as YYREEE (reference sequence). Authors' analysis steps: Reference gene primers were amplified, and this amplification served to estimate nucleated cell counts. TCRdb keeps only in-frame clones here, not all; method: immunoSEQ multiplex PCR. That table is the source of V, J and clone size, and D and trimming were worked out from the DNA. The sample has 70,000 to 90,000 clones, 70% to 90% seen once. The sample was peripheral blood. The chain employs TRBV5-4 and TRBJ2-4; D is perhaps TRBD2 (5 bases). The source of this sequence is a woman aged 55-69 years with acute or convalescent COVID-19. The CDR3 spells CASSPLRAQNIQYF. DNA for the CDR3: TGTGCCAGCAGCCCCCTGAGGGCCCAAAACATTCAGTACTTC.